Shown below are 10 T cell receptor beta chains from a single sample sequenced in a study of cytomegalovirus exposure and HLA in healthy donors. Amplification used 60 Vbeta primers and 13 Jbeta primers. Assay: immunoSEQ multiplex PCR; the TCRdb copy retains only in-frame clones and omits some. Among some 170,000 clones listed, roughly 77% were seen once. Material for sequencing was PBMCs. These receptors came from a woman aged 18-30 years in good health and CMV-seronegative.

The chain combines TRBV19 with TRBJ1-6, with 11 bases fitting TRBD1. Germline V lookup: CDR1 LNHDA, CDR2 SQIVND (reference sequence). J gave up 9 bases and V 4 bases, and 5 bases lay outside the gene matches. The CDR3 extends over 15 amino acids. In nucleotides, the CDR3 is TGTGCCAGTAGTAGGGACAGGGGGAACACTTCACCCCTCCACTTT. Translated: CASSRDRGNTSPLHF.

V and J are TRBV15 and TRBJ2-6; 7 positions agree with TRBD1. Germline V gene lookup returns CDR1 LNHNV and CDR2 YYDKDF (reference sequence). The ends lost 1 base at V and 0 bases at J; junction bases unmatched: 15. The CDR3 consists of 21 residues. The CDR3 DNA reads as TGTGCCACCAGCAGAGGACCCCTACAGGGGATTATAAACTCTGGGGCCAACGTCCTGACTTTC. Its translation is CATSRGPLQGIINSGANVLTF.

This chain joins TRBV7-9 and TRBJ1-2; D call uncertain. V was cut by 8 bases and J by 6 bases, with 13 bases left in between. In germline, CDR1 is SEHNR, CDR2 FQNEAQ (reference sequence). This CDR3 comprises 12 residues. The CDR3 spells CASSPLSDGYTF. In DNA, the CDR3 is TGTGCCAGCTCACCTCTTTCGGATGGCTACACCTTC.

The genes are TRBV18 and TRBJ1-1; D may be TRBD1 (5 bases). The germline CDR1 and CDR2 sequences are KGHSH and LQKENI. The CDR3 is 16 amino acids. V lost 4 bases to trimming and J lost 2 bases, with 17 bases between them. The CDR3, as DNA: TGTGCCAGCTCACGAGACAGACAGACTTCTAACACTGAAGCTTTCTTT. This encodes CASSRDRQTSNTEAFF.

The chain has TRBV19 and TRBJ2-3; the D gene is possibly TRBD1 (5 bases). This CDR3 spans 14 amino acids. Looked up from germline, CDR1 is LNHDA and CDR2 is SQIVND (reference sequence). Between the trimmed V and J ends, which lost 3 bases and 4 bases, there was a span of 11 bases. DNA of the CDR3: TGTGCCAGTAGTATCAGGCAGGGCGCAGATACGCAGTATTTT. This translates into CASSIRQGADTQYF.

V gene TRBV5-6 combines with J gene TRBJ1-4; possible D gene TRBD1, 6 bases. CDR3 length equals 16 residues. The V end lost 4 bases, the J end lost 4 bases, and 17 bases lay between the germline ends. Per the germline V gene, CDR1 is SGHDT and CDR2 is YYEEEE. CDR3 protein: CASSQNRAGDNEKLFF. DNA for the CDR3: TGTGCCAGCAGCCAGAACAGGGCCGGGGATAATGAAAAACTGTTTTTT.

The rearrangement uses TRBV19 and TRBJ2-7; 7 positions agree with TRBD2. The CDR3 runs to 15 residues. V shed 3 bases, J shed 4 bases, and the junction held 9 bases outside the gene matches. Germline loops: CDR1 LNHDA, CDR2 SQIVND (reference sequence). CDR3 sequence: CASSIKGGGIYEQYF. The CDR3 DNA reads TGTGCCAGTAGTATCAAAGGCGGGGGAATTTACGAGCAGTACTTC. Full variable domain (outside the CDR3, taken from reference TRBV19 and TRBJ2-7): DGGITQSPKYLFRKEGQNVTLSCEQNLNHDAMYWYRQDPGQGLRLIYYSQIVNDFQKGDIAEGYSVSREKKESFPLTVTSAQKNPTAFYLCASSIKGGGIYEQYFGPGTRLTVT.

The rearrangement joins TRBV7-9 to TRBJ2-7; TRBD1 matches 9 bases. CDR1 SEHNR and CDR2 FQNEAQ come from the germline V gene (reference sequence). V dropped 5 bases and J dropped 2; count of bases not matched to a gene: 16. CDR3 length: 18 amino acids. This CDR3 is CASSPRPGTGRETYEQYF. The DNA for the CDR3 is TGTGCCAGCAGCCCTCGTCCCGGGACAGGGCGCGAGACCTACGAGCAGTACTTC.

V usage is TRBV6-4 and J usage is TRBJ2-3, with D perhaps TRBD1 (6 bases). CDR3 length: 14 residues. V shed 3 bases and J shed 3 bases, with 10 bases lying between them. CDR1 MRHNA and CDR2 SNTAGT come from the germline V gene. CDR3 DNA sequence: TGTGCCAGCAGTGAACAGGGACCAACAGATACGCAGTATTTT. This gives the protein CASSEQGPTDTQYF.

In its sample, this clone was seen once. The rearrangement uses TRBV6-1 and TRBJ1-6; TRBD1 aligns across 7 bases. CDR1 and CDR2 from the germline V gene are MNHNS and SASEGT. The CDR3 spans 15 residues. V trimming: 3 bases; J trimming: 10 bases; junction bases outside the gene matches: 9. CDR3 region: CASSERAGGFSPLHF. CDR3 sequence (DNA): TGTGCCAGCAGTGAGCGCGCAGGGGGTTTCTCACCCCTCCACTTT.